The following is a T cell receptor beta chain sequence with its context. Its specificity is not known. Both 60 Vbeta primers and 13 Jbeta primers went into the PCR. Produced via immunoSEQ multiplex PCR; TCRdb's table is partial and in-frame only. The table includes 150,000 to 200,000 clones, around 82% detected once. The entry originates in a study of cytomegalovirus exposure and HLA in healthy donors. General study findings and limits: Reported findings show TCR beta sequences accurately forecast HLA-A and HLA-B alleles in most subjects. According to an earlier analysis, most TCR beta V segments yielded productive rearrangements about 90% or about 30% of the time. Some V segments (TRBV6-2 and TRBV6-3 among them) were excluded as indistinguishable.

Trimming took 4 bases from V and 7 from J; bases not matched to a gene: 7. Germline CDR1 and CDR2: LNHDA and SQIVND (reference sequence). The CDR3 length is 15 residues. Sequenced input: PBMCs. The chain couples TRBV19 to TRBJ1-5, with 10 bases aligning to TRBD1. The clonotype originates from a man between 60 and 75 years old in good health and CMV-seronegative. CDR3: CASSKRDRGRQPQHF. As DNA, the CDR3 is TGTGCCAGTAGTAAAAGAGACAGGGGGCGGCAGCCCCAGCATTTT.